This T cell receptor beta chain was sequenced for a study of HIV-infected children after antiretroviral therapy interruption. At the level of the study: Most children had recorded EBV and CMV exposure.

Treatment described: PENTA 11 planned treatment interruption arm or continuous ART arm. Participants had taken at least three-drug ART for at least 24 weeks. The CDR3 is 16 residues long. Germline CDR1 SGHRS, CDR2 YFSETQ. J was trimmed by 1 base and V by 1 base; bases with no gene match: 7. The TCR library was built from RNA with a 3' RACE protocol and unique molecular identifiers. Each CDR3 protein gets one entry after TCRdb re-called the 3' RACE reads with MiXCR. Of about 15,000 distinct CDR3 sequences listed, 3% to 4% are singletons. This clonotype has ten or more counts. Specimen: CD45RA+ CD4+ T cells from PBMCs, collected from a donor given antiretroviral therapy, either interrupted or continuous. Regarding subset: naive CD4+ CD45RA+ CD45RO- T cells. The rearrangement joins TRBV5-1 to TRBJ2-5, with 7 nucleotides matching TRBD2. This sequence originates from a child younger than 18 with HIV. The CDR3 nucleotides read TGCGCCAGCAGCTTGCGGACTAGTCCTCTCCAAGAGACCCAGTACTTC. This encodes CASSLRTSPLQETQYF.